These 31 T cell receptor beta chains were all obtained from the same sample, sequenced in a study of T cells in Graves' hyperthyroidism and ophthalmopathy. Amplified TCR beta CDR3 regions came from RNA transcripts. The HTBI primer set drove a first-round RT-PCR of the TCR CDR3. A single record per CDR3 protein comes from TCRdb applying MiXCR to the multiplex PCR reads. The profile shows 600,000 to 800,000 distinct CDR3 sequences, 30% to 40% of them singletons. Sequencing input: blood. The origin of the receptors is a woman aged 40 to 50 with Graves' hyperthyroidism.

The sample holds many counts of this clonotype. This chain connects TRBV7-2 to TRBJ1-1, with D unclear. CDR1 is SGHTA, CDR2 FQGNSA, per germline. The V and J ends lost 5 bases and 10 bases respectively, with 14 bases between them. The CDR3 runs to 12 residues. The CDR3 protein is CASSPARAGAFF. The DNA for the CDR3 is TGTGCCAGCAGCCCAGCGAGAGCTGGAGCTTTCTTT.

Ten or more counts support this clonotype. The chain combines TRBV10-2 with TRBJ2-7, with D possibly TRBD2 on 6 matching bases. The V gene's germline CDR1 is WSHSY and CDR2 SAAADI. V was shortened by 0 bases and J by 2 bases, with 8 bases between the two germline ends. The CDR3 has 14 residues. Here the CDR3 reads CASSESGLTYEQYF. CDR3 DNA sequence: TGCGCCAGCAGTGAGTCGGGACTCACCTACGAGCAGTACTTC.

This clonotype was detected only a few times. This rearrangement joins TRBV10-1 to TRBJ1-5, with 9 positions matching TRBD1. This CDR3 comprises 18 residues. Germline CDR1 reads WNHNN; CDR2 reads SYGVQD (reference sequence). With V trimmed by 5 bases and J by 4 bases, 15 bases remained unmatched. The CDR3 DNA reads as TGCGCCAGCAGTATGTACGGGACAGGGAATCATGGGAATCAGCCCCAGCATTTT. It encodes CASSMYGTGNHGNQPQHF.

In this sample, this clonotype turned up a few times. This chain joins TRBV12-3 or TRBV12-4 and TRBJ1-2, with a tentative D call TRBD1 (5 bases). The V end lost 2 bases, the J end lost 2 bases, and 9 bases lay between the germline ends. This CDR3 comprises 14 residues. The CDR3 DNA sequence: TGTGCCAGCAGTTTAAGGACAAGGAACTATGGCTACACCTTC. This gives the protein CASSLRTRNYGYTF.

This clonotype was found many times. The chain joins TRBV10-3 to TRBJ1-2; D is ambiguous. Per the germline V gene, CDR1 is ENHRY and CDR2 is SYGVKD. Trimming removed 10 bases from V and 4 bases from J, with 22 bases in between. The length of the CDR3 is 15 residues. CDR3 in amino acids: CASSSGLTFSYGYTF. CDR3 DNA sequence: TGTGCCAGCTCCTCCGGTCTGACATTCTCCTATGGCTACACCTTC.

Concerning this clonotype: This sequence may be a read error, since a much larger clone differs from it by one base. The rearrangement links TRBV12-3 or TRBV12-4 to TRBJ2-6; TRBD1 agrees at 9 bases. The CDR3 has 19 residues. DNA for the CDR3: TGTGCCAGCAGTTTCACCACGACAGGGGGATCGTCTGGGGCCAACGTCCTGGCTTTC. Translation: CASSFTTTGGSSGANVLAF.

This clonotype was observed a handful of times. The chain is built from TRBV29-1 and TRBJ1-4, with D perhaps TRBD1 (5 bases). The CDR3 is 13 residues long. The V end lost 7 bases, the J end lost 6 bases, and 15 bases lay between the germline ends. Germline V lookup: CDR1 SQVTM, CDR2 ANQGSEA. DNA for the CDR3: TGCAGCGCCTCTCGGGGGGGTTATGAAAAACTGTTTTTT. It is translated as CSASRGGYEKLFF.

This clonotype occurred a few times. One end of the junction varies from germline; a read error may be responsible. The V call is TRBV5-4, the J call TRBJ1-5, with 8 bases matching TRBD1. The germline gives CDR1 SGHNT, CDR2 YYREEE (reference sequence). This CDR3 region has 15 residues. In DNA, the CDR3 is TGCGCCAGCAGCCATCAGACAGGGGGCAATCAGCCCCAGCATTTT. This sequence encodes CASSHQTGGNQPQHF.

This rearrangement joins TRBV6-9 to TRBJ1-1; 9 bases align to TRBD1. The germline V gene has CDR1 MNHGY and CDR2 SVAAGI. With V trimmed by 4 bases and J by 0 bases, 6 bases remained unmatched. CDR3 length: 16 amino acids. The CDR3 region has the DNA TGTGCCAGCAGTTTTCGACAGGGGGGGATGAACACTGAAGCTTTCTTT. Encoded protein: CASSFRQGGMNTEAFF.

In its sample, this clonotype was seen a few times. The CDR3 here is CASSQAGGIATEAFF. CDR3 sequence (DNA): TGCGCCAGCAGCCAAGCTGGCGGGATCGCCACTGAAGCTTTCTTT. The V call is TRBV4-3, the J call TRBJ1-1; no reliable D call. The CDR3 consists of 15 residues. Per the germline V gene, CDR1 is LGHNA and CDR2 is YSLEER. V was cut by 1 base and J by 4 bases, with 13 bases left in between.

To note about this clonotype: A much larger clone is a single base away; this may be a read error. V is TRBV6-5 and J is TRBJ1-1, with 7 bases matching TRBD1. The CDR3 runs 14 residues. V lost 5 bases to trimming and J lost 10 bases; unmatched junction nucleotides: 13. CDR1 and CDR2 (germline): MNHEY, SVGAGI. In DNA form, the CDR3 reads TGTGCCAGCAGTCGAGGGACAGTCGGCGGTCGAGCTTTCTTT. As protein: CASSRGTVGGRAFF.

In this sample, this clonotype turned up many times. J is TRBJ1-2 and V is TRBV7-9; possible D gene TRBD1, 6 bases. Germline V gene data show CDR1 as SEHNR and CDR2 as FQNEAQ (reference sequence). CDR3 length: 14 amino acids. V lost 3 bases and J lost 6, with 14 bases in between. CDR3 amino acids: CASSFGQGYNGYTF. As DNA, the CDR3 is TGTGCCAGCAGCTTCGGTCAGGGGTACAATGGCTACACCTTC.

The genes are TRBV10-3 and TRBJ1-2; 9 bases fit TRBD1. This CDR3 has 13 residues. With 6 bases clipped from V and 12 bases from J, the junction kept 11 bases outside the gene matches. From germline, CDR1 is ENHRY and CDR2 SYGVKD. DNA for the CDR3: TGTGCCATCAGCCGGGGACAGGGCTACGGCCACACCTTC. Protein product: CAISRGQGYGHTF.

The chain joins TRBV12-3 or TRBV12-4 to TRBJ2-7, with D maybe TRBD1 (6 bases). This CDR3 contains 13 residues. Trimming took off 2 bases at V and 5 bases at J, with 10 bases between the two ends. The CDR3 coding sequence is TGTGCCAGCAGTTTAACACAGGGTAACGAGCAGTACTTC. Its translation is CASSLTQGNEQYF.

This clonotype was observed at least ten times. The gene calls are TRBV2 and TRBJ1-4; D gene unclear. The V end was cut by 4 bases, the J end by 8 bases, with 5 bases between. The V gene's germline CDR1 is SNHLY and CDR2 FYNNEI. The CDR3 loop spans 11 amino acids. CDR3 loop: CASSVREKLFF. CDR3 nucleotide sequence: TGTGCCAGCAGTGTTCGGGAAAAACTGTTTTTT.

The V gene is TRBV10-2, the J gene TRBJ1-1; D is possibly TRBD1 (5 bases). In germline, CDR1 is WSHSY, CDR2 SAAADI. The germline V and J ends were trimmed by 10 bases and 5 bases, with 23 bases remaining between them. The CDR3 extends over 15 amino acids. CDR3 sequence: CATMGLMGDWTEAFF. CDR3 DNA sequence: TGCGCCACCATGGGATTGATGGGGGATTGGACTGAAGCTTTCTTT.

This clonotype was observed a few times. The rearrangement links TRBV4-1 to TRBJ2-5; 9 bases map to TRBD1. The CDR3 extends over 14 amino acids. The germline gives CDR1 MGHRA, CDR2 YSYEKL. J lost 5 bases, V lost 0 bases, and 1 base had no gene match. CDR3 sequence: CASSQEGTGETQYF. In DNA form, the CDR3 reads TGCGCCAGCAGCCAAGAGGGGACAGGGGAGACCCAGTACTTC.

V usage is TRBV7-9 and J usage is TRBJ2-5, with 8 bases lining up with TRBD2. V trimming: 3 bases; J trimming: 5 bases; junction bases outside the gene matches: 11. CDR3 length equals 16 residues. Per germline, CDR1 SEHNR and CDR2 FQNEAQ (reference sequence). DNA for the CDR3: TGTGCCAGCAGCTTGCCCGGGGGGGGATTTCAGGAGACCCAGTACTTC. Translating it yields CASSLPGGGFQETQYF.

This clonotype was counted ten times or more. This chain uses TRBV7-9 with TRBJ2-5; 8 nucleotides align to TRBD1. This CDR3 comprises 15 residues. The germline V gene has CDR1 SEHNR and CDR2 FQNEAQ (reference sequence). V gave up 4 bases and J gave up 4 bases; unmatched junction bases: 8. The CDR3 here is CASSSGQGKGETQYF. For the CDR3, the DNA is TGTGCCAGCAGCTCTGGACAGGGAAAGGGAGAGACCCAGTACTTC. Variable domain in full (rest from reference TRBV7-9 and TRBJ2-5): DTGVSQNPRHKITKRGQNVTFRCDPISEHNRLYWYRQTLGQGPEFLTYFQNEAQLEKSRLLSDRFSAERPKGSFSTLEIQRTEQGDSAMYLCASSSGQGKGETQYFGPGTRLLVL.

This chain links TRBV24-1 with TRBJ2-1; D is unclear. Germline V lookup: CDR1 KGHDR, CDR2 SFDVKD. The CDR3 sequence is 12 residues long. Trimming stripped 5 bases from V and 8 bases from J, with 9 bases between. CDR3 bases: TGTGCCACCAGTGGTATCGTGGATGAGCAGTTCTTC. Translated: CATSGIVDEQFF.

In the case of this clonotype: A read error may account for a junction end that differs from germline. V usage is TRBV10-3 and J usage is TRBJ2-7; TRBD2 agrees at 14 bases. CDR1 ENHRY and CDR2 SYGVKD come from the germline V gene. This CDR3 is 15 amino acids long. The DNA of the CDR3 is TGTGCCATCAGTGGACTAGCGGGAGGGCCTGAGGAGCAGATCTTC. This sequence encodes CAISGLAGGPEEQIF.

The DNA of the CDR3 is TGTGCCTGGATTCCACAGGGATGGACTAATGAAAAACTGTTTTTT. Amino acid sequence: CAWIPQGWTNEKLFF. The V gene is TRBV30, the J gene TRBJ1-4; maybe TRBD1 (6 bases). Germline V CDR1 and CDR2: GTSNPN, SVGIG (reference sequence). Trimming removed 4 bases from V and 2 bases from J, with 14 bases in between. The CDR3 loop spans 15 amino acids.

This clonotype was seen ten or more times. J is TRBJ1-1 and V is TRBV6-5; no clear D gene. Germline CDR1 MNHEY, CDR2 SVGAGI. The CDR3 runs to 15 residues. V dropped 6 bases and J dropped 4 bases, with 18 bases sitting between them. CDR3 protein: CASSPTGRWSTEAFF. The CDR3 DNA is TGTGCCAGCAGCCCCACGGGCAGATGGAGCACTGAAGCTTTCTTT.

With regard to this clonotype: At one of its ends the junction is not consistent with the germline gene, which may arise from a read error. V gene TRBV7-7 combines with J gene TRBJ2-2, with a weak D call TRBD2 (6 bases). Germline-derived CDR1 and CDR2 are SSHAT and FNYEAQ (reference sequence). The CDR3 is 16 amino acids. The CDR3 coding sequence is TGTGCTAGCAGCTTAGACGGGAGACGTAACACCGGGGAGCTGTTTTTT. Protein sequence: CASSLDGRRNTGELFF.

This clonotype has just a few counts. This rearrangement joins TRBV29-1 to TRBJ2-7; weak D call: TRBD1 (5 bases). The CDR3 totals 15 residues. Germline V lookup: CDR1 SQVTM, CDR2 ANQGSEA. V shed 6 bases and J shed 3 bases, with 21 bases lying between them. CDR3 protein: CSVLRQSERGYEQYF. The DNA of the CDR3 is TGCAGCGTCTTAAGACAGTCCGAAAGGGGCTACGAGCAGTACTTC.

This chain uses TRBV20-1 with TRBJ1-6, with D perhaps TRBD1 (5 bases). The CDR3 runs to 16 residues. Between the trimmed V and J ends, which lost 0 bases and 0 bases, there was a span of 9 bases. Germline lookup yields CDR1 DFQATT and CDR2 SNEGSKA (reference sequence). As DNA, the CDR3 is TGCAGTGCTAGAGATCTGGGGCACTCCTATAATTCACCCCTCCACTTT. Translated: CSARDLGHSYNSPLHF.

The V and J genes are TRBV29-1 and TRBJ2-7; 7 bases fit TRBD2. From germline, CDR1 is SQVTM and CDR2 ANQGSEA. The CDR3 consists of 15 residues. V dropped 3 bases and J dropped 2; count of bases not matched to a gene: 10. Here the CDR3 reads CSVELADSFTYEQYF. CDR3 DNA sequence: TGCAGCGTTGAGCTAGCGGACTCATTTACCTACGAGCAGTACTTC.

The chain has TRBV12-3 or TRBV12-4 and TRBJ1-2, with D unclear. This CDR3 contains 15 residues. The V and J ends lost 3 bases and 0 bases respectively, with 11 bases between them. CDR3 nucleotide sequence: TGTGCCAGCAGTTTTGGCAGGACCTCTAACTATGGCTACACCTTC. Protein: CASSFGRTSNYGYTF.

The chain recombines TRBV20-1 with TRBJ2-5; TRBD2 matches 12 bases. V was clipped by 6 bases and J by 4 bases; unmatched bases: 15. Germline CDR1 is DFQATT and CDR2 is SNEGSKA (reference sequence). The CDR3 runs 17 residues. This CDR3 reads CSAPRGLAGGLGETQYF. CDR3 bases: TGCAGTGCCCCTAGGGGTCTAGCGGGGGGGCTGGGAGAGACCCAGTACTTC.

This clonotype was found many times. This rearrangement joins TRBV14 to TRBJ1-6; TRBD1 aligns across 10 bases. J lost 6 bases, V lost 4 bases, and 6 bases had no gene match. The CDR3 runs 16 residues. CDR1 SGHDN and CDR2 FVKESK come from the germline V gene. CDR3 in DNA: TGTGCCAGCAGCCGCACAGGGACAGGGGCTAATTCACCCCTCCACTTT. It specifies CASSRTGTGANSPLHF.

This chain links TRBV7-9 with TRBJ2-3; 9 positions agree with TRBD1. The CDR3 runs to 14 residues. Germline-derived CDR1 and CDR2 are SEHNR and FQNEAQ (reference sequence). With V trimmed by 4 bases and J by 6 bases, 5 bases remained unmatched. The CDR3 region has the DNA TGTGCCAGCAGCTCTCGGGACAGGGCGGATACGCAGTATTTT. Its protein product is CASSSRDRADTQYF.